The clone carrying this T cell receptor (beta chain) was detected only once. Antigen unknown. A read error may account for a junction end that differs from germline. This sample is drawn from a study of post-analysis software for immune sequencing data. Turning to the study itself: Courses of disease covered relapsing-remitting, secondary progressive and progressive-relapsing multiple sclerosis.

The CDR3 length is 15 residues. CDR1 is SGDLS and CDR2 is YYNGEE in the germline V gene. General study findings and limits: Normalized Chao1 diversity was significantly lower in multiple sclerosis patients than in controls. F-measure co-clustering was strong for batch-matched samples. Five or six TRBV segments were more frequent in patients than controls; TRBV5-6, TRBV5-1 and TRBV20-1 belonged to this group.

Tagging with unique molecular identifiers was a feature of the TCR beta cDNA libraries. cDNA molecules numbering about half a million came from roughly 1 to 10 million T cells. TCRdb processed the PCR reads anew with MiXCR; each CDR3 protein has one entry. The repertoire holds about half a million distinct CDR3 sequences, with approximately 34% as singletons. The sample was blood. This sequence originates from a girl aged 2-17 years with multiple sclerosis. The genes are TRBV9 and TRBJ1-1; D is unclear. The CDR3 DNA is TGTGCCAACAGCACCCCCGGACGGACGAACACTGAAGCTTTCTTT. Translation: CANSTPGRTNTEAFF.